This T cell receptor (beta chain) stems from a study of T cells in localized non-small cell lung cancer. Sequenced by immunoSEQ multiplex PCR; TCRdb stores in-frame clones only, minus some. The profile shows about 30,000 clones, 90% to 95% of them singletons. Concerning this clone itself: The antigen remains undetermined.

Overall study findings and caveats: Heterogeneity cannot be ruled out, as sequencing used one tumor region only. Adjacent lung held a median approximately 50 of the top 100 tumor clones. There was an association of higher blood T cell density with longer overall survival. Uninvolved adjacent lung had the highest recorded T cell clonality, with tumor below it.

The CDR3 is made up of 14 amino acids. Germline CDR1 is SGHTA and CDR2 is FQGNSA. Trimming cost V 8 bases and J 1 base; bases outside gene matches: 6. The sequence derives from a woman aged 35-70 years with stage I lung adenocarcinoma. The genes are TRBV7-2 and TRBJ2-5; 8 nucleotides agree with TRBD2. The sample consisted of peripheral blood, taken before any cancer treatment. CDR3 DNA sequence: TGTGCCAGCGTTCCGGGGGGGCCCCAAGAGACCCAGTACTTC. The encoded protein is CASVPGGPQETQYF.